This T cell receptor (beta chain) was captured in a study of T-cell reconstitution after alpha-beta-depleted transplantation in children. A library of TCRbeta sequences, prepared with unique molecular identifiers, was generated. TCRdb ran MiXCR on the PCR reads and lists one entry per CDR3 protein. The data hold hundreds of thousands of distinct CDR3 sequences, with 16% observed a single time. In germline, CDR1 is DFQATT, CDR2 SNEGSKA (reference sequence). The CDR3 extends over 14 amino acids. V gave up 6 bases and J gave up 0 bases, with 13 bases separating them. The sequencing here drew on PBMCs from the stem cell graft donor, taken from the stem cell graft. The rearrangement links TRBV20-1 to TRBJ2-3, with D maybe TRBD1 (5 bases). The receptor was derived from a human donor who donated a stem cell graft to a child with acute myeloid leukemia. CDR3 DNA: TGCAGTGCCGGACATCCTTTTAGCACAGATACGCAGTATTTT. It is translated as CSAGHPFSTDTQYF.